The rows below give T cell receptor beta chains drawn from one sample of a study of T cells after yellow fever vaccination. TCRdb itself ran the 5' RACE reads through MiXCR, one entry per CDR3 protein. The data contain some 390,000 distinct CDR3 sequences, 6.2% of them singletons. Sequenced here: PBMCs, sampled 5 days after the yellow fever booster vaccination. The receptor set was obtained from a man under 40 who received the YFV17D yellow fever vaccine. The CDR3 runs from the conserved cysteine through the conserved F or W. A D gene is named only where the DNA matches it firmly. Expanded clones are given a class, and other clones once, few, many or no size at all.

>few|TRBJ1-2|TRBV4-3|TRBD1
TGCGCCAGCAGCCCCCGCGACCCGGGACAGTCGGGCTACACCTTC
CASSPRDPGQSGYTF
>NA|TRBJ2-1|TRBV5-1|TRBD2
TGCGCCAGCAGCTCCCAGCCAACTTCGGGACTAGCGGGTAATGAGCAGTTCTTC
CASSSQPTSGLAGNEQFF
>NA|TRBJ2-1|TRBV10-3|TRBD2
TGTGCCATCAGTGAGTCGTTCCCGGGACTAGGCCTCAGTTGGGGTCTCAATGAGCAGTTCTTC
CAISESFPGLGLSWGLNEQFF
>NA|TRBJ2-1|TRBV24-1|TRBD2
TGTGCCACCAGTGATGGGACTAGCGGGAGCTACTCCTACAATGAGCAGTTCTTC
CATSDGTSGSYSYNEQFF
>few|TRBJ2-7|TRBV7-9|NA
TGTGCCAGCAGCAGGCGGGACGGGACCTACGAGCAGTACTTC
CASSRRDGTYEQYF
>many|TRBJ1-1|TRBV12-3/TRBV12-4|NA
TGTGCCAGCACCGTCCAAGCGTTTTACGACACTGAAGCTTTCTTT
CASTVQAFYDTEAFF
>NA|TRBJ1-2|TRBV27|NA
NA
CASSLFAKGSYGYAF
>many|TRBJ1-4|TRBV6-1|TRBD1
TGTGCCAGCAGTCAGGTGGACAGGGCCAGAGAAAAACTGTTTTTT
CASSQVDRAREKLFF
>many|TRBJ2-7|TRBV27|NA
TGTGCCAGCAGTTTGACCTCCCCAGCCTACGAGCAGTACTTC
CASSLTSPAYEQYF
>few|TRBJ2-7|TRBV5-1|TRBD1
TGCGCCAGCAGCAGAGCCGGGACAGGGATCTACGAGCAGTACTTC
CASSRAGTGIYEQYF
>NA|TRBJ2-7|TRBV20-1|NA
TGCAGTGCTAGAGCGACAGGAGACTTCTCCTACGAGCAGTACTTC
CSARATGDFSYEQYF
>few|TRBJ2-7|TRBV6-2/TRBV6-3|NA
TGTGCCAGCAGTTACTCGGCGACAGGTTTTTCCTACGAGCAGTACTTC
CASSYSATGFSYEQYF
>NA|TRBJ2-2|TRBV27|TRBD2
TGTGCCAGCAGAATAGCGGGAGGAGGGGTAATCGGGGAGCTGTTTTTT
CASRIAGGGVIGELFF
>NA|TRBJ2-2|TRBV9|NA
TGTGCCAGCAGCGTAGGGGATACGAACACCGGGGAGCTGTTTTTT
CASSVGDTNTGELFF
>many|TRBJ2-6|TRBV29-1|NA
TGCAGCGTTGAAGGGGTTTCTGGGGCCAACGTCCTGACTTTC
CSVEGVSGANVLTF
>many|TRBJ2-5|TRBV4-3|NA
TGCGCCAGCAGCCAAGATCGGGAGGGGGCGGTCCAAGAGACCCAGTACTTC
CASSQDREGAVQETQYF
>NA|TRBJ2-3|TRBV5-1|NA
TGCGCCAGCAGCCCGGGTTGGCAGACAGATACGCAGTATTTT
CASSPGWQTDTQYF
>many|TRBJ2-1|TRBV12-3/TRBV12-4|NA
TGTGCCAGCAGTTTAGCGGGAGCTCAACCTGTGGGTGAGCAGTTCTTC
CASSLAGAQPVGEQFF
>NA|TRBJ2-5|TRBV7-2|NA
TGTGCCAGCAGCTTTAGCCACGTCCAGGAGACCCAGTACTTC
CASSFSHVQETQYF
>many|TRBJ2-7|TRBV12-3/TRBV12-4|TRBD2
TGTGCCAGCAGTTTGGAGGGAGGGCCCTACGAGCAGTACTTC
CASSLEGGPYEQYF
>few|TRBJ2-7|TRBV7-2|TRBD2
TGTGCCACGCGCGCTCCGGGACTAGGCCGCTACGAGCAGTACTTC
CATRAPGLGRYEQYF
>few|TRBJ2-5|TRBV5-8|NA
TGTGCCAGCAGCTTGCAGGCTCGGCACCCGACCCAGTACTTC
CASSLQARHPTQYF
>few|TRBJ2-1|TRBV6-1|TRBD1
TGTGCCAGCAGCTCTGGACAGGGGACCTACAATGAGCAGTTCTTC
CASSSGQGTYNEQFF
>few|TRBJ1-3|TRBV9|NA
TGTGCCAGCAGCGCGCAGATAGACTCTGGAAACACCATATATTTT
CASSAQIDSGNTIYF
>few|TRBJ1-1|TRBV2|NA
TGTGCCAGCAGTGAATATGGAAACGGTGAAGCTTTCTTT
CASSEYGNGEAFF
>few|TRBJ2-1|TRBV29-1|NA
TGCAGCGTGGGACTGCTTAGCTCCTACAATGAGCAGTTCTTC
CSVGLLSSYNEQFF
>NA|TRBJ1-1|TRBV28|TRBD1
TGTGCCAGCAGAGAAACAGGGGGCAGAAAAGCTTTCTTT
CASRETGGRKAFF
>many|TRBJ2-3|TRBV20-1|TRBD2
TGCAGTGCTCTCAGGGTAGCGGGAGGGGATACGCAGTATTTT
CSALRVAGGDTQYF
>NA|TRBJ2-7|TRBV25-1|NA
TGTGCCAGCAGTGAAGGGGCAGGGTACTACGAGCAGTACTTC
CASSEGAGYYEQYF
>NA|TRBJ2-5|TRBV15|NA
TGTGCCACCAGCAGGGCGACAGATATCGCCCAGTACTTC
CATSRATDIAQYF
>few|TRBJ1-1|TRBV5-1|NA
TGCGCCAGCAGCTTGGTTCAGGGTAACACTGAAGCTTTCTTT
CASSLVQGNTEAFF
>NA|TRBJ2-3|TRBV5-1|NA
TGCGCCAGCAGCTTGGTGGAGAGCTTCACAGATACGCAGTATTTT
CASSLVESFTDTQYF
>NA|TRBJ2-3|TRBV18|TRBD1
TGTGCCAGTTCCGAGGGACAGGGGAGTACAGATACGCAGTATTTT
CASSEGQGSTDTQYF
>few|TRBJ2-7|TRBV7-2|TRBD1
TGTGCCAGCAGCTTCAACAGGGGAGCCTCCTACGAGCAGTACTTC
CASSFNRGASYEQYF
>many|TRBJ2-1|TRBV5-5|NA
TGTGCCAGCAGCTTCGCTGAGCAGTTCTTC
CASSFAEQFF
>many|TRBJ2-5|TRBV4-3|TRBD1
TGCGCCAGCAGCCTTTTTGGTCCGGGACAGGGCCCCAGGGAGACCCAGTACTTC
CASSLFGPGQGPRETQYF
>NA|TRBJ2-1|TRBV18|NA
TGTGCCAGCTCAGCCATGTCGGGAGCACTTAATGAGCAGTTCTTC
CASSAMSGALNEQFF
>few|TRBJ1-4|TRBV27|NA
TGTGCCAGCAGCCCGAGGTTCGTCGCAACTAATGAAAAACTGTTTTTT
CASSPRFVATNEKLFF
>many|TRBJ2-7|TRBV5-1|NA
TGCGCCAGTTGTCTGGGGGGCTCGAGCTCCTACGAGCAGTACTTC
CASCLGGSSSYEQYF
>few|TRBJ1-4|TRBV29-1|NA
TGCAGCGTTGAATCGGGGGATGAAAAACTGTTTTTT
CSVESGDEKLFF
>few|TRBJ2-5|TRBV18|TRBD1
TGTGCCAGCTCACTTCACCAGGGGGACCAAGAGACCCAGTACTTC
CASSLHQGDQETQYF
>many|TRBJ2-1|TRBV5-1|TRBD2
TGCGCCAGCAGCCCCGGGGCTAGCGGGAGGGAGCAGTTCTTC
CASSPGASGREQFF
>many|TRBJ2-1|TRBV7-9|NA
TGTGCCAGCAGCCTCGGGCAAACCCTATACAATGAGCAGTTCTTC
CASSLGQTLYNEQFF
>NA|TRBJ2-7|TRBV20-1|NA
TGCAGTGCTAGAGATCATCTATGGGGCCGCGTAGGGACCTACGAGCAGTACTTC
CSARDHLWGRVGTYEQYF
>few|TRBJ1-2|TRBV28|NA
TGTGCCAGCAGCCCCTGGGCAGACATAAACTATGGCTACACCTTC
CASSPWADINYGYTF
>many|TRBJ2-5|TRBV5-1|NA
TGCGCCAGCAGCTTCTACGGGACGCAAGAGACCCAGTACTTC
CASSFYGTQETQYF
>few|TRBJ2-6|TRBV9|NA
TGTGCCAGCAGCGTAGGAGTCCTCTCTGGGGCCAACGTCCTGACTTTC
CASSVGVLSGANVLTF
>NA|TRBJ2-1|TRBV27|NA
TGTGCCAGCAGCCCCGGGGGCGCTATCAACGGTGAGCAGTTCTTC
CASSPGGAINGEQFF
>many|TRBJ1-1|TRBV20-1|NA
TGCAGTGCTCGGGGAACTGAAGCTTTCTTT
CSARGTEAFF
>few|TRBJ2-1|TRBV5-1|TRBD2
TGCGCCAGCAGCTTGGGAATAGCGGGAGGGAATCGCTATGAGCAGTTCTTC
CASSLGIAGGNRYEQFF
>many|TRBJ2-1|TRBV20-1|TRBD2
TGCAGTGCTAGAGTGGCTAGCGGGTCCGATAATGAGCAGTTCTTC
CSARVASGSDNEQFF
>NA|TRBJ2-7|TRBV11-2|NA
TGTGCCAGCAGCCCTCTCGGTGAGGAGGGCTACGAGCAGTACTTC
CASSPLGEEGYEQYF
>few|TRBJ2-1|TRBV28|NA
TGTGCCAGCAGCCAAAGCCTAGCGAAGATCTCCTACAATGAGCAGTTCTTC
CASSQSLAKISYNEQFF
>many|TRBJ2-7|TRBV19|NA
TGTGCCAGTAGTATCCAGGGCTTATCCTACGAGCAGTACTTC
CASSIQGLSYEQYF
>many|TRBJ2-1|TRBV6-2/TRBV6-3|TRBD1
TGTGCCAGCAGATACCGGGACAGGCCTTACAATGAGCAGTTCTTC
CASRYRDRPYNEQFF